This T cell receptor beta chain was recovered during a study of T cells in Graves' hyperthyroidism and ophthalmopathy. This clonotype has at least ten counts. This CDR3 is 11 amino acids long. Germline lookup yields CDR1 LGHDT and CDR2 YNNKEL (reference sequence). Trimming took 1 base from V and 5 from J, leaving 0 bases between them. Researchers amplified the TCR beta CDR3 regions from RNA transcripts. The HTBI primer set drove a first-round RT-PCR of the TCR CDR3. TCRdb fed the multiplex PCR reads into MiXCR, producing one record per CDR3 protein. The sample lists fewer than 450,000 distinct CDR3 sequences, 13% to 15% seen once, with about 20% in the top ten.

Source material: blood. The V and J genes are TRBV3-1 and TRBJ1-3; no reliable D call. The TCR was taken from a woman in her fifties or sixties with Graves' ophthalmopathy. CDR3 residues: CASSQGNTIYF. CDR3 nucleotide sequence: TGTGCCAGCAGCCAAGGAAACACCATATATTTT.